This TCR beta chain was obtained from a study of T-cell memory formation after mild COVID-19. Study in general: The study found TCR clusters largely donor specific.

V lost 3 bases, J lost 4 bases, and 4 bases stayed unmatched. CDR1 SGHVS and CDR2 FNYEAQ come from the germline V gene. This CDR3 has 15 residues. Each CDR3 protein gets one entry after TCRdb re-called the 5' RACE reads with MiXCR. The sample lists under 550,000 distinct CDR3 sequences; 15% to 20% were seen once. This TCR came from an adult woman who had mild COVID-19 (a few samples of this study predate the infection). Cell type and time point are not known. The material sequenced was PBMCs or a T cell subset sorted from them (not recorded which). The V and J genes are TRBV7-6 and TRBJ2-1; 9 bases map to TRBD2. The CDR3 region has the DNA TGTGCCAGCAGCTTGTCTAGCGGGGAGTACAATGAGCAGTTCTTC. Translated: CASSLSSGEYNEQFF.